These 21 T cell receptor beta chains share one sample of origin, sequenced in a study of blood T cell repertoires in COVID-19. Produced via immunoSEQ multiplex PCR; TCRdb's table is partial and in-frame only. This sample has 310,000 or so clones, with 90% found just once. The sample consisted of PBMCs or T cells enriched from blood (not recorded which). These receptors all come from a woman under 30 with acute COVID-19.

This rearrangement joins TRBV27 to TRBJ1-2; D may be TRBD1 (5 bases). The CDR3 is 14 residues long. The germline V gene encodes CDR1 MNHEY and CDR2 SMNVEV (reference sequence). Trimming left V 0 bases short and J 3 bases short, with 8 bases between. In DNA form, the CDR3 reads TGTGCCAGCAGTTTATCGGGGGGTGACTATGGCTACACCTTC. It specifies CASSLSGGDYGYTF.

The genes are TRBV9 and TRBJ2-1; D not certain. V was cut by 4 bases and J by 9 bases, with 14 bases left in between. The CDR3 contains 13 residues. Germline V gene lookup returns CDR1 SGDLS and CDR2 YYNGEE. DNA of the CDR3: TGTGCCAGCAGCCCAACCCCCGCAGGTGAGCAGTTCTTC. It yields the protein CASSPTPAGEQFF.

V and J are TRBV29-1 and TRBJ2-1; TRBD2 might be the D (6 bases). This CDR3 contains 13 residues. V was trimmed by 4 bases and J by 5 bases, leaving 12 bases between them. Germline-derived CDR1 and CDR2 are SQVTM and ANQGSEA. DNA for the CDR3: TGCAGCGTTGGTAGCGGTAGAAACAATGAGCAGTTCTTC. Amino acids: CSVGSGRNNEQFF.

J is TRBJ1-4 and V is TRBV18, with TRBD1 matching 7 bases. V shed 8 bases, J shed 5 bases, and the junction held 11 bases outside the gene matches. The CDR3 is made up of 15 amino acids. CDR1 and CDR2 from the germline V gene are KGHSH and LQKENI. CDR3 nucleotide sequence: TGTGCCAGCCGATCGGGAGAGGGGGCAAATGAAAAACTGTTTTTT. This codes for CASRSGEGANEKLFF.

This CDR3 reads CASSDGGEAKNIQYF. The DNA for the CDR3 is TGCGCCAGCAGTGATGGGGGGGAAGCCAAAAACATTCAGTACTTC. The chain recombines TRBV10-1 with TRBJ2-4, with TRBD2 matching over 7 bases. In germline, CDR1 is WNHNN, CDR2 SYGVQD (reference sequence). The CDR3 contains 15 residues. The V segment lost 3 bases and the J segment 0 bases; nucleotides outside the gene matches: 2.

The V and J genes are TRBV18 and TRBJ1-1, with a possible D match to TRBD1 (6 bases). V gave up 9 bases and J gave up 3 bases, with 17 bases separating them. The germline CDR1 and CDR2 sequences are KGHSH and LQKENI. The CDR3 contains 14 residues. The CDR3 DNA sequence: TGTGCCAGTTCCAGAGGGGGGGATTACACTGAAGCTTTCTTT. It translates to CASSRGGDYTEAFF.

The chain uses TRBV7-3 and TRBJ2-5; 8 positions agree with TRBD1. The junction had 7 bases not matched to a gene; V was cut back by 8 bases and J by 5 bases. Germline lookup yields CDR1 SGHTA and CDR2 FQGTGA. The CDR3 sequence is 13 residues long. CDR3 protein: CASGAYRGETQYF. The CDR3 DNA is TGTGCCAGCGGGGCCTACAGGGGGGAGACCCAGTACTTC.

V and J are TRBV24-1 and TRBJ2-1; D call uncertain. The V end lost 0 bases, the J end lost 7 bases, and 15 bases lay between the germline ends. Germline lookup yields CDR1 KGHDR and CDR2 SFDVKD. CDR3 length: 16 residues. CDR3 bases: TGTGCCACCAGTGATTTGGGCGCAGCGATGGGTAATGAGCAGTTCTTC. Its protein product is CATSDLGAAMGNEQFF.

V gene TRBV30 combines with J gene TRBJ2-2; D unresolved. CDR1 GTSNPN and CDR2 SVGIG come from the germline V gene (reference sequence). CDR3 size: 15 residues. The V end lost 0 bases, the J end lost 0 bases, and 8 bases lay between the germline ends. The chain's CDR3 is CAWSVGGTNTGELFF. The DNA of the CDR3 is TGTGCCTGGAGTGTCGGCGGCACGAACACCGGGGAGCTGTTTTTT. The full variable domain, rest sourced from reference TRBV30 and TRBJ2-2, is SQTIHQWPATLVQPVGSPLSLECTVEGTSNPNLYWYRQAAGRGLQLLFYSVGIGQISSEVPQNLSASRPQDRQFILSSKKLLLSDSGFYLCAWSVGGTNTGELFFGEGSRLTVL.

The chain joins TRBV7-2 to TRBJ1-2; 11 nucleotides align to TRBD1. Per germline, CDR1 SGHTA and CDR2 FQGNSA. The CDR3 consists of 15 residues. V trimming: 5 bases; J trimming: 5 bases; junction bases outside the gene matches: 7. CDR3 sequence: CASSGRTGGFYGYTF. The CDR3 DNA sequence: TGTGCCAGCAGCGGAAGGACAGGGGGCTTTTATGGCTACACCTTC.

This clone was detected only a few times. This chain joins TRBV25-1 and TRBJ1-5; possibly TRBD1 for D (6 bases). Looked up from germline, CDR1 is MGHDK and CDR2 is SYGVNS. This CDR3 spans 14 amino acids. V gave up 4 bases and J gave up 8 bases, with 15 bases separating them. Here the CDR3 DNA reads TGTGCCAGCAGTGCTACAGGGCCCGGGGAGCCCCAGCATTTT. It specifies CASSATGPGEPQHF.

The V gene is TRBV19, the J gene TRBJ2-7; tentatively, D is TRBD1 (6 bases). Germline CDR1 and CDR2: LNHDA and SQIVND (reference sequence). The CDR3 is made up of 12 amino acids. The CDR3 DNA reads as TGTATTCTATTGGGGGCCACCTACGAGCAGTACTTC. This codes for CILLGATYEQYF.

V gene TRBV24-1 combines with J gene TRBJ1-5, with TRBD1 matching 9 bases. CDR3 length: 19 amino acids. The J segment lost 2 bases and the V segment lost 2 bases, leaving 12 bases of the junction unmatched. The germline V gene has CDR1 KGHDR and CDR2 SFDVKD. Here the CDR3 reads CATSDSDRGGGEGNQPQHF. Here the CDR3 DNA reads TGTGCCACCAGTGATTCGGACAGGGGAGGGGGAGAGGGCAATCAGCCCCAGCATTTT.

This chain connects TRBV16 to TRBJ1-3, with 10 bases that match TRBD1. This CDR3 is built from 15 residues. Trimming removed 4 bases from V and 4 bases from J; junction bases left unmatched: 4. Germline CDR1 KGHSY, CDR2 FQNENV. The CDR3 is CASSRQGAEGNTIYF. The CDR3 coding sequence is TGTGCCAGCAGCCGACAGGGGGCGGAAGGAAACACCATATATTTT.

The V call is TRBV6-5, the J call TRBJ1-2; D perhaps matches TRBD1 (6 bases). Germline CDR1 is MNHEY and CDR2 is SVGAGI. Trimming removed 5 bases at V and 2 bases at J, with 9 bases between. This CDR3 spans 13 amino acids. The CDR3 nucleotides are TGTGCCAGCAGTACCACAGGGAACTATGGCTACACCTTC. As protein: CASSTTGNYGYTF.

V usage is TRBV29-1 and J usage is TRBJ2-1, with TRBD2 matching over 11 bases. Trimming took 4 bases from V and 8 from J; bases not matched to a gene: 13. The CDR3 loop spans 16 amino acids. Germline V gene lookup returns CDR1 SQVTM and CDR2 ANQGSEA. For the CDR3, the DNA is TGCAGCGTTGCTGGGAGATTAGCGGGAGGGCCTTATGAGCAGTTCTTC. Its protein product is CSVAGRLAGGPYEQFF.

This chain connects TRBV27 to TRBJ1-1; D might be TRBD1 (6 bases). The CDR3 sequence is 13 residues long. The germline gives CDR1 MNHEY, CDR2 SMNVEV (reference sequence). The V end lost 1 base, the J end lost 4 bases, and 7 bases lay between the germline ends. CDR3 amino acids: CASSLYRATEAFF. CDR3 nucleotides: TGTGCCAGCAGTTTATACAGGGCCACTGAAGCTTTCTTT.

The rearrangement uses TRBV13 and TRBJ1-1; D remains ambiguous. Trimming took 5 bases from V and 0 from J, leaving 7 bases between them. The germline V gene encodes CDR1 PRHDT and CDR2 FYEKMQ (reference sequence). The CDR3 runs to 13 residues. The CDR3 reads CASSSRMNTEAFF. The DNA for the CDR3 is TGTGCCAGCAGCAGCAGGATGAACACTGAAGCTTTCTTT.

The chain combines TRBV27 with TRBJ2-1; TRBD2 aligns across 11 bases. The germline gives CDR1 MNHEY, CDR2 SMNVEV (reference sequence). This CDR3 has 16 amino acids. Germline trimming cut 3 bases from V and 2 bases from J; bases unmatched to any gene: 3. The CDR3 spells CASSLGLAETYNEQFF. CDR3 nucleotides: TGTGCCAGCAGTTTGGGACTAGCGGAAACCTACAATGAGCAGTTCTTC.

This chain connects TRBV6-2 or TRBV6-3 to TRBJ2-1, with 8 bases lining up with TRBD1. The CDR3 loop spans 19 amino acids. With 5 bases clipped from V and 1 base from J, the junction kept 16 bases outside the gene matches. CDR1 is MNHEY and CDR2 is SVGEGT in the germline V gene. The CDR3: CASSGQGIMSPLSYNEQFF. The CDR3 DNA sequence: TGTGCCAGCAGTGGACAGGGAATTATGAGCCCCCTGTCCTACAATGAGCAGTTCTTC.

V usage is TRBV27 and J usage is TRBJ1-5; D is ambiguous. Germline V gene lookup returns CDR1 MNHEY and CDR2 SMNVEV (reference sequence). Trimming removed 5 bases from V and 0 bases from J, with 8 bases in between. The CDR3 sequence is 14 residues long. CDR3 sequence (DNA): TGTGCCAGCAGTGCGAGAGTTAGCAATCAGCCCCAGCATTTT. It encodes CASSARVSNQPQHF.